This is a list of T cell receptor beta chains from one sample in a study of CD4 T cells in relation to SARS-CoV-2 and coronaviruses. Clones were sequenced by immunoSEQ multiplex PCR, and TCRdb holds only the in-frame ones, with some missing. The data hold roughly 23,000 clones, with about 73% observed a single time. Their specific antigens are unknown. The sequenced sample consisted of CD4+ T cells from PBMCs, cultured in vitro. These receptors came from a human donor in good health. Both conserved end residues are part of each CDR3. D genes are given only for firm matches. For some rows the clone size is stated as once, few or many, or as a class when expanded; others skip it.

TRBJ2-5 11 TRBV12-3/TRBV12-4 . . CASGLGETQYF TGTGCCAGCGGGCTAGGGGAGACCCAGTACTTC
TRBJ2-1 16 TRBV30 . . CAWSVLGGTSYNEQFF TGTGCCTGGAGTGTACTAGGGGGGACCTCCTACAATGAGCAGTTCTTC
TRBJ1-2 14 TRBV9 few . CASSPQARSGGYTF TGTGCCAGCAGCCCCCAGGCGCGATCGGGAGGCTACACCTTC
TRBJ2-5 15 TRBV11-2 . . CASSLFVDGTTAQYF TGTGCCAGCAGCTTATTCGTGGACGGCACTACGGCCCAGTACTTC
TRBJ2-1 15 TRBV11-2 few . CASSFASQSYNEQFF TGTGCCAGCAGCTTTGCAAGCCAGTCGTACAATGAGCAGTTCTTC
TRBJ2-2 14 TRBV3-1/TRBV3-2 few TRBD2 CASRGREMAGELFF TGTGCCAGCAGGGGGAGGGAGATGGCCGGGGAGCTGTTTTTT
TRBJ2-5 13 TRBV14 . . CASSQSGLKTQYF TGTGCCAGCAGCCAGAGCGGGTTGAAGACCCAGTACTTC
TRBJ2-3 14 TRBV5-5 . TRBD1 CASSGPGGLGTQYF TGTGCCAGCAGCGGCCCAGGGGGTCTTGGTACGCAGTATTTT
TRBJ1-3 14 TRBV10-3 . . CASSAGIAGNTIYF TGTGCCTCGTCGGCTGGGATCGCGGGAAACACCATATATTTT
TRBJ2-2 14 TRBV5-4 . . CASSLPAVTGELFF TGTGCCAGCAGCTTGCCAGCGGTTACCGGGGAGCTGTTTTTT
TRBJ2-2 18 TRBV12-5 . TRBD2 CASGLRTGLAGYTGELFF TGTGCTAGTGGTTTGAGAACTGGACTAGCGGGGTACACCGGGGAGCTGTTTTTT
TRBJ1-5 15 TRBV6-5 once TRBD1 CASRLTGVVGQPQHF TGTGCCAGCAGGCTAACAGGGGTCGTCGGCCAGCCCCAGCATTTT
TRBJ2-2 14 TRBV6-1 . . CASSEQGGAGELFF TGTGCCAGCAGTGAACAGGGGGGGGCCGGGGAGCTGTTTTTT
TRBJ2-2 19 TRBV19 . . CASSIDIGGYTVYTGELFF TGTGCCAGTAGTATAGATATCGGCGGTTACACGGTCTATACCGGGGAGCTGTTTTTT
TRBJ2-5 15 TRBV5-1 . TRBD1 CASSLAPGGPETQYF TGCGCCAGCAGCTTGGCTCCAGGGGGTCCAGAGACCCAGTACTTC
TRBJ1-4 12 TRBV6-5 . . CASSPSREKLFF TGTGCCAGCAGCCCATCTAGGGAAAAACTGTTTTTT
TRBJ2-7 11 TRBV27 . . CANRGFDEQYF TGTGCCAACCGTGGGTTCGACGAGCAGTACTTC
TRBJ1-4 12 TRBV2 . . CASRGTVEKLFF TGTGCCAGCAGGGGGACCGTAGAAAAACTGTTTTTT
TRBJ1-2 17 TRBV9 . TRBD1 CASTTFGQGIANYGYTF TGTGCCAGCACCACCTTCGGACAGGGGATAGCTAACTATGGCTACACCTTC
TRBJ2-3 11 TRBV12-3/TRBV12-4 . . CASRVTDTQYF TGTGCCAGCAGGGTGACAGATACGCAGTATTTT